These 26 T cell receptor beta chains were all obtained from the same sample, sequenced in a study of Graves' ophthalmopathy and Graves' hyperthyroidism. Amplified material comprised TCR beta CDR3 regions derived from RNA transcripts. HTBI-primed first-round RT-PCR preceded second-round multiplex PCR. In TCRdb, the multiplex PCR reads were re-called with MiXCR into one record per CDR3 protein. The sample yields about 230,000 distinct CDR3 sequences, 45% seen once. Sequences were obtained from peripheral blood. These receptors were obtained from an adult man with Graves' ophthalmopathy.

The chain couples TRBV12-3 or TRBV12-4 to TRBJ2-5, with TRBD2 matching 14 bases. The CDR3 sequence is 17 residues long. The junction had 12 bases not matched to a gene; V was cut back by 7 bases and J by 5 bases. This chain's CDR3 is CASTETGLAGVGETQYF. The CDR3 DNA follows: TGTGCCAGCACCGAGACGGGACTAGCGGGAGTGGGGGAGACCCAGTACTTC.

The chain employs TRBV7-2 and TRBJ1-3; D is undetermined. Looked up from germline, CDR1 is SGHTA and CDR2 is FQGNSA. The CDR3 extends over 15 amino acids. Trimming took 1 base from V and 0 from J, leaving 7 bases between them. Here the CDR3 reads CASSLGSSSGNTIYF. CDR3 nucleotides: TGTGCCAGCAGCTTAGGGAGCAGCTCTGGAAACACCATATATTTT.

The chain employs TRBV2 and TRBJ2-5, with D possibly being TRBD2 (6 bases). This CDR3 is 15 amino acids long. With 7 bases removed from V and 0 bases from J, the gap between germline ends came to 15 bases. The germline gives CDR1 SNHLY, CDR2 FYNNEI. The CDR3 protein is CASTDRRGYQETQYF. The CDR3 DNA sequence: TGTGCCAGCACCGACAGACGGGGGTACCAAGAGACCCAGTACTTC. Full variable domain (remainder filled in from reference TRBV2 and TRBJ2-5): EPEVTQTPSHQVTQMGQEVILRCVPISNHLYFYWYRQILGQKVEFLVSFYNNEISEKSEIFDDQFSVERPDGSNFTLKIRSTKLEDSAMYFCASTDRRGYQETQYFGPGTRLLVL.

This clonotype was counted a single time. This may be a read error, as it is one base from a much larger clone. The rearrangement joins TRBV10-3 to TRBJ2-5; TRBD2 is a possible D gene (6 bases). The CDR3 is made up of 16 amino acids. Looked up from germline, CDR1 is ENHRY and CDR2 is SYGVKD. CDR3 DNA sequence: TGTGCCATCAGTGAGTCGACATACCGGGGCCGGGAGACCCGGTACTTC. Its protein is CAISESTYRGRETRYF.

In its sample, this clonotype was seen a few times. The gene calls are TRBV9 and TRBJ2-7; D tentatively reads TRBD1 or TRBD2 (5 bases each). V shed 2 bases and J shed 1 base, with 13 bases lying between them. Germline V gene lookup returns CDR1 SGDLS and CDR2 YYNGEE. The CDR3 consists of 15 residues. DNA for the CDR3: TGTGCCAGCAGCGTGTTCGGGACGGAATCCTACGAGCAGTACTTC. Protein product: CASSVFGTESYEQYF. The whole variable domain, remainder taken from reference TRBV9 and TRBJ2-7, is DSGVTQTPKHLITATGQRVTLRCSPRSGDLSVYWYQQSLDQGLQFLIQYYNGEERAKGNILERFSAQQFPDLHSELNLSSLELGDSALYFCASSVFGTESYEQYFGPGTRLTVT.

Remarks on this clonotype: A much larger clone lies a single base off, so this may be a read error. The V call is TRBV19, the J call TRBJ1-2; D unresolved. Germline V CDR1 and CDR2: LNHDA, SQIVND (reference sequence). CDR3 length: 13 residues. V lost 5 bases and J lost 5, with 12 bases in between. For the CDR3, the DNA is TGTGCCAGTAGTGAACAGTCATTTTATGGCTACACCTTC. Its protein is CASSEQSFYGYTF.

In regard to this clonotype: Germline and junction disagree at one end, which may indicate a read error. J is TRBJ1-2 and V is TRBV10-3; D is possibly TRBD1 (5 bases). Per germline, CDR1 ENHRY and CDR2 SYGVKD. This CDR3 comprises 13 residues. CDR3 in DNA: TGTGCCAGCAGTGAACTTGGGACCTATGGCTACACCTTC. Amino acid sequence: CASSELGTYGYTF.

This clonotype was detected many times. The chain combines TRBV10-3 with TRBJ1-5, with D hard to call. Deletions cut 3 bases from V and 7 bases from J, with 10 bases between. CDR1 is ENHRY, CDR2 SYGVKD, per germline. The CDR3 loop spans 13 amino acids. CDR3 sequence: CAISERQNQPQHF. CDR3 sequence (DNA): TGTGCCATCAGTGAACGCCAGAACCAGCCCCAGCATTTT.

A few counts support this clonotype. V usage is TRBV7-8 and J usage is TRBJ1-2; the D is unclear. Per the germline V gene, CDR1 is SGHVS and CDR2 is FQNEAQ. CDR3 length equals 13 residues. The ends were cut back, 5 bases at V and 4 bases at J, with 11 bases in the middle. The CDR3 DNA follows: TGTGCCAGCAGCCAAGGAGAGCGCTATGGCTACACCTTC. Amino acid sequence: CASSQGERYGYTF. Supplemented by reference TRBV7-8 and TRBJ1-2, the full variable domain reads GAGVSQSPRYKVAKRGQDVALRCDPISGHVSLFWYQQALGQGPEFLTYFQNEAQLDKSGLPSDRFFAERPEGSVSTLKIQRTQQEDSAVYLCASSQGERYGYTFGSGTRLTVV.

V is TRBV7-2 and J is TRBJ1-5; no clear D. Trimming took off 5 bases at V and 5 bases at J, with 10 bases between the two ends. The germline gives CDR1 SGHTA, CDR2 FQGNSA. There are 13 residues in the CDR3. CDR3 nucleotides: TGTGCCAGCAGCCAGAGTAGGGATCAGCCCCAGCATTTT. Its translation: CASSQSRDQPQHF.

The rearrangement links TRBV12-3 or TRBV12-4 to TRBJ2-5; 9 nucleotides align to TRBD2. The ends lost 3 bases at V and 4 bases at J; junction bases unmatched: 12. This CDR3 has 17 amino acids. For the CDR3, the DNA is TGTGCCAGCAGTTTCGGGACTAGCATATCATGGGGAGAGACCCAGTACTTC. Amino acid sequence: CASSFGTSISWGETQYF.

The chain carries TRBV25-1 and TRBJ1-2; D gene uncertain. The CDR3 is made up of 12 amino acids. CDR1 is MGHDK, CDR2 SYGVNS, per germline. V lost 5 bases, J lost 8 bases, and 12 bases lay in between. CDR3 region: CASSYSEYGYTF. The CDR3 bases are TGTGCCAGCAGTTACTCGGAATACGGCTACACCTTC.

This clonotype has only a few counts. The chain uses TRBV10-3 and TRBJ2-7, with TRBD1 matching 10 bases. Germline values: CDR1 ENHRY, CDR2 SYGVKD. J gave up 1 base and V 2 bases, and 2 bases lay outside the gene matches. There are 15 residues in the CDR3. The CDR3 loop reads CAISEDRGRSYEQYF. The CDR3 DNA sequence: TGTGCCATCAGTGAGGACAGGGGGCGATCCTACGAGCAGTACTTC.

This clonotype was found a few times. The J gene is TRBJ2-2, the V gene TRBV7-3; D unclear. Germline CDR1 SGHTA, CDR2 FQGTGA. With 9 bases removed from V and 1 base from J, the gap between germline ends came to 9 bases. CDR3 size: 13 residues. Here the CDR3 reads CASGFGNTGELFF. The CDR3 DNA is TGTGCCAGTGGCTTCGGGAACACCGGGGAGCTGTTTTTT.

There are a few counts of this clonotype. The chain couples TRBV25-1 to TRBJ1-3; TRBD1 matches at 8 bases. The CDR3 is made up of 14 amino acids. Trimming at V came to 6 bases and at J to 2 bases, leaving 3 bases not matched to a gene. Germline-derived CDR1 and CDR2 are MGHDK and SYGVNS. The CDR3 here is CASSLQGAGNTIYF. The CDR3 DNA is TGTGCCAGCAGCTTACAGGGGGCTGGAAACACCATATATTTT.

V usage is TRBV10-3 and J usage is TRBJ2-7; no definite D call. The CDR3 runs to 11 residues. The V gene lost 4 bases and the J gene lost 2 bases, with 3 bases spanning the gap. CDR1 and CDR2 (germline): ENHRY, SYGVKD. This chain's CDR3 is CAISVAYEQYF. DNA for the CDR3: TGTGCCATCAGTGTAGCCTACGAGCAGTACTTC.

The table lists this clonotype with a few counts. The chain has TRBV2 and TRBJ1-5; TRBD1 matches 7 bases. The CDR3 spans 15 residues. Germline assignment: CDR1 SNHLY and CDR2 FYNNEI. J was trimmed by 5 bases and V by 1 base; bases with no gene match: 5. The CDR3 bases are TGTGCCAGCAGTGAAGGTGGACAGGACCATCAGCCCCAGCATTTT. Translated: CASSEGGQDHQPQHF. Based on the CDR3 plus reference TRBV2 and TRBJ1-5, the full variable domain is EPEVTQTPSHQVTQMGQEVILRCVPISNHLYFYWYRQILGQKVEFLVSFYNNEISEKSEIFDDQFSVERPDGSNFTLKIRSTKLEDSAMYFCASSEGGQDHQPQHFGDGTRLSIL.

The CDR3 sequence is CASSPTRRDTEAFF. The CDR3 bases are TGCGCCAGCAGCCCTACCCGGAGGGACACTGAAGCTTTCTTT. V gene TRBV5-1 combines with J gene TRBJ1-1; no firm D call. CDR1 SGHRS and CDR2 YFSETQ come from the germline V gene. V lost 4 bases, J lost 3 bases, and 13 bases lay in between. The CDR3 runs to 14 residues. Filled out from reference TRBV5-1 and TRBJ1-1, the complete variable domain reads KAGVTQTPRYLIKTRGQQVTLSCSPISGHRSVSWYQQTPGQGLQFLFEYFSETQRNKGNFPGRFSGRQFSNSRSEMNVSTLELGDSALYLCASSPTRRDTEAFFGQGTRLTVV.

V gene TRBV4-2 combines with J gene TRBJ1-3; D remains unclear. This CDR3 contains 13 residues. The V end was cut by 6 bases, the J end by 3 bases, with 9 bases between. CDR1 is LGHNA, CDR2 YNFKEQ, per germline. The CDR3 nucleotides are TGTGCCAGCAGGTCGGAACTTGGAAACACCATATATTTT. This gives the protein CASRSELGNTIYF.

This clonotype was seen ten or more times. The V gene is TRBV7-2, the J gene TRBJ1-2; a possible D gene is TRBD1 (6 bases). The germline V gene encodes CDR1 SGHTA and CDR2 FQGNSA. This CDR3 region has 13 residues. The V and J ends lost 1 base and 8 bases respectively, with 11 bases between them. The CDR3 sequence is CASSLDRAGGYTF. CDR3 nucleotides: TGTGCCAGCAGCTTAGACAGGGCTGGGGGCTACACCTTC.

The CDR3 DNA follows: TGTGCCAGCACCGTGGGGACAGGGAACAATCAGCCCCAGCATTTT. This gives the protein CASTVGTGNNQPQHF. The rearrangement uses TRBV6-5 and TRBJ1-5, with 9 bases matching TRBD1. Germline trimming cut 7 bases from V and 3 bases from J; bases unmatched to any gene: 7. The germline gives CDR1 MNHEY, CDR2 SVGAGI. The CDR3 length is 15 residues.

This clonotype was observed a few times. The gene calls are TRBV20-1 and TRBJ1-1; D remains ambiguous. Trimming removed 1 base from V and 0 bases from J, with 12 bases in between. The CDR3 totals 15 residues. Germline values: CDR1 DFQATT, CDR2 SNEGSKA (reference sequence). The CDR3 spells CSARGTLTVNTEAFF. CDR3 sequence (DNA): TGCAGTGCTAGAGGGACGCTTACAGTGAACACTGAAGCTTTCTTT.

This clonotype was found once. This chain links TRBV7-9 with TRBJ2-5, with a tentative D call TRBD2 (5 bases). The J call may be wrong; the DNA end is better matched by TRBJ2-7. The germline gives CDR1 SEHNR, CDR2 FQNEAQ (reference sequence). There are 13 residues in the CDR3. The CDR3 bases are TGTGCCAGCAGCTACGGGGTGCCCTACGAGCAGTACTTC. Amino acid sequence: CASSYGVPYEQYF.

This clonotype was seen more than once but under ten times. V usage is TRBV18 and J usage is TRBJ2-5; no definite D call. The CDR3 is 14 amino acids. V gave up 3 bases and J gave up 1 base, with 9 bases separating them. The germline V gene encodes CDR1 KGHSH and CDR2 LQKENI. The CDR3 is CASSPAPPQETQYF. The CDR3, as DNA: TGTGCCAGCTCACCGGCCCCTCCCCAAGAGACCCAGTACTTC.

The chain uses TRBV25-1 and TRBJ2-7; D gene uncertain. The CDR3 consists of 11 residues. Germline V lookup: CDR1 MGHDK, CDR2 SYGVNS. Trimming cost V 7 bases and J 3 bases, with 7 bases left between them. CDR3: CASMRYYEQYF. The CDR3 nucleotides are TGTGCCAGCATGAGGTACTACGAGCAGTACTTC.

The J gene is TRBJ1-1, the V gene TRBV4-2; 7 bases agree with TRBD1. The CDR3 spans 15 residues. CDR1 and CDR2 from the germline V gene are LGHNA and YNFKEQ. Trimming at V came to 1 base and at J to 5 bases, leaving 7 bases not matched to a gene. CDR3 sequence (DNA): TGTGCCAGCAGCCAAGCCCCAGGGGGGGGGACTGAAGCTTTCTTT. Translated: CASSQAPGGGTEAFF.